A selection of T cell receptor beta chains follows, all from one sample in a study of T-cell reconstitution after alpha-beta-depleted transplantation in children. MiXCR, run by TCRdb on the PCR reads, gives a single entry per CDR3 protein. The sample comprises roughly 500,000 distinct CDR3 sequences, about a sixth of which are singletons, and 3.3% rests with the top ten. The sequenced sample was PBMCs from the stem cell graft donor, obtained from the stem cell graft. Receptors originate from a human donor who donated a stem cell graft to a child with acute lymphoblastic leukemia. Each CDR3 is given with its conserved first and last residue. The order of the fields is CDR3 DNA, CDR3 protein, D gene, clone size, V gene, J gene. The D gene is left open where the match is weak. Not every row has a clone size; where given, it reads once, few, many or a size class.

CDR3 DNA: TGCAGTGCGCCTAAACCGGGACAGGTCGCAGATACGCAGTATTTT
CDR3 protein: CSAPKPGQVADTQYF
D gene: TRBD1
clone size: -
V gene: TRBV20-1
J gene: TRBJ2-3

CDR3 DNA: TGTGCCAGTAGGGATGGGGCGGCTAGCGGGAGGGATGAGCAGTTCTTC
CDR3 protein: CASRDGAASGRDEQFF
D gene: TRBD2
clone size: -
V gene: TRBV19
J gene: TRBJ2-1

CDR3 DNA: TGTGCCAGCAGGGGCGGAGGGTTCTACAATGAGCAGTTCTTC
CDR3 protein: CASRGGGFYNEQFF
D gene: -
clone size: few
V gene: TRBV27
J gene: TRBJ2-1

CDR3 DNA: TGTGCCAGCAGCTTAACTCCACCTTTTAGCGGGGAATCAGATACGCAGTATTTT
CDR3 protein: CASSLTPPFSGESDTQYF
D gene: TRBD2
clone size: few
V gene: TRBV7-3
J gene: TRBJ2-3

CDR3 DNA: TGTGCCAGCAGTTTATTGTTACCCAAAGGTGTGGAGACCCAGTACTTC
CDR3 protein: CASSLLLPKGVETQYF
D gene: -
clone size: few
V gene: TRBV27
J gene: TRBJ2-5

CDR3 DNA: TGCGCCAGCAGCTTGTGGCTAGCGGCCCGCACAGATACGCAGTATTTT
CDR3 protein: CASSLWLAARTDTQYF
D gene: TRBD2
clone size: few
V gene: TRBV5-1
J gene: TRBJ2-3

CDR3 DNA: TGCGCCAGCAGCCATGGACAGGGGAACCCCGGTTCGAACGGGGAGCTGTTTTTT
CDR3 protein: CASSHGQGNPGSNGELFF
D gene: TRBD1
clone size: few
V gene: TRBV5-1
J gene: TRBJ2-2

CDR3 DNA: TGTGCCAGCAGCCAAGATAGTGCGGAATCGAACACCGGGGAGCTGTTTTTT
CDR3 protein: CASSQDSAESNTGELFF
D gene: -
clone size: -
V gene: TRBV4-2
J gene: TRBJ2-2

CDR3 DNA: TGTGCCAGCAGTGACGGTCTAGCGGGTTTATACGAGCAGTACTTC
CDR3 protein: CASSDGLAGLYEQYF
D gene: TRBD2
clone size: -
V gene: TRBV6-1
J gene: TRBJ2-7

CDR3 DNA: TGTGCCATCAGTGGACCAGGGGCCCCCTACGAGCAGTACTTC
CDR3 protein: CAISGPGAPYEQYF
D gene: -
clone size: many
V gene: TRBV10-3
J gene: TRBJ2-7

CDR3 DNA: TGCGCCAGCAGCTTGGCCGCCAGGGCCACAACTAACTATGGCTACACCTTC
CDR3 protein: CASSLAARATTNYGYTF
D gene: -
clone size: -
V gene: TRBV5-1
J gene: TRBJ1-2

CDR3 DNA: TGTGCCAGCAGCTCGGGACGGCATTTGGGGACCCAGTACTTC
CDR3 protein: CASSSGRHLGTQYF
D gene: -
clone size: few
V gene: TRBV11-1
J gene: TRBJ2-5

CDR3 DNA: TGCGCCAGCAGCTTGGGGGGCCAAGAGACCCAGTACTTC
CDR3 protein: CASSLGGQETQYF
D gene: -
clone size: many
V gene: TRBV7-9
J gene: TRBJ2-5

CDR3 DNA: TGTGCCAGCGGGCGACTAGCAGGGGGAAATGAGCAGTTCTTC
CDR3 protein: CASGRLAGGNEQFF
D gene: -
clone size: -
V gene: TRBV6-1
J gene: TRBJ2-1

CDR3 DNA: TGTGCCACCCAAGAGGGAAACATTCAGTACTTC
CDR3 protein: CATQEGNIQYF
D gene: -
clone size: few
V gene: TRBV3-1
J gene: TRBJ2-4

CDR3 DNA: TGTGCCAGCAGCTTATCCCAGTTACCTTACGAGCAGTACTTC
CDR3 protein: CASSLSQLPYEQYF
D gene: -
clone size: few
V gene: TRBV7-9
J gene: TRBJ2-7

CDR3 DNA: TGCAGTGCGAGTAGGGAGGCCTACGAGCAGTACTTC
CDR3 protein: CSASREAYEQYF
D gene: -
clone size: few
V gene: TRBV20-1
J gene: TRBJ2-7

CDR3 DNA: TGTGCCAGCAGGTCCGACAGGCCCTTGTACGAGCAGTACTTC
CDR3 protein: CASRSDRPLYEQYF
D gene: -
clone size: -
V gene: TRBV21-1
J gene: TRBJ2-7

CDR3 DNA: TGTGCCAGCAGCCAAGATCTGGTCTCGTCTGGGGCCAACGTCCTGACTTTC
CDR3 protein: CASSQDLVSSGANVLTF
D gene: -
clone size: many
V gene: TRBV3-1
J gene: TRBJ2-6

CDR3 DNA: TGCAGTGCCCTAGGCACAGCGGGGGCCTACGAGCAGTACTTC
CDR3 protein: CSALGTAGAYEQYF
D gene: TRBD2
clone size: few
V gene: TRBV20-1
J gene: TRBJ2-7